This T cell receptor (beta chain) is from a study of blood T cell repertoires in COVID-19. About the research overall: Collection of acute and convalescent COVID-19 samples took place in the United States, Italy and Spain. Sample material is recorded as cDNA or gDNA derived from T cells, B-cell-depleted T cells, or PBMCs.

In the original workflow: Cell counts per sample came from amplifying reference gene primers. Sequencing used immunoSEQ multiplex PCR; TCRdb keeps in-frame clones, though not all of them. The V and J calls and clone size were taken over from that table, and D and trimming were inferred from the DNA. The sample consists of approximately 60,000 clones, approximately 93% of them appearing once. Sequencing was performed on peripheral blood. This receptor was obtained from an older man with active COVID-19.

The CDR3 nucleotides read TGTGCCAGCAGTCCTTACAGGGCCCACCAGCCCCAGCATTTT. Encoded protein: CASSPYRAHQPQHF. The chain uses TRBV27 and TRBJ1-5, with D maybe TRBD1 (6 bases). CDR3 size: 14 residues. V was cut by 5 bases and J by 7 bases, with 15 bases left in between. Looked up from germline, CDR1 is MNHEY and CDR2 is SMNVEV (reference sequence).